What follows are 24 T cell receptor beta chains derived from one specimen sequenced in a study of shared clonotypes between healthy human individuals. TCRdb's table, derived via immunoSEQ multiplex PCR, lists solely in-frame clones and lacks some. The top ten clones hold approximately 11% of a sample with 450,000 to 500,000 clones, roughly 80% of them seen once. Sequenced: PBMCs. These receptors were collected from a woman in her forties in good health. Some clones in this sample may be carry-over from other donors' samples.

The chain uses TRBV28 and TRBJ1-1; 8 bases agree with TRBD1. J gave up 3 bases and V 4 bases, and 7 bases lay outside the gene matches. This CDR3 spans 15 amino acids. Germline CDR1 MDHEN, CDR2 SYDVKM. The CDR3 is CASSSLGTGDTEAFF. In nucleotides, the CDR3 is TGTGCCAGCAGTTCCCTGGGGACAGGAGACACTGAAGCTTTCTTT. The variable domain in full, with the rest retrieved from reference TRBV28 and TRBJ1-1, is DVKVTQSSRYLVKRTGEKVFLECVQDMDHENMFWYRQDPGLGLRLIYFSYDVKMKEKGDIPEGYSVSREKKERFSLILESASTNQTSMYLCASSSLGTGDTEAFFGQGTRLTVV.

This sequence joins TRBV27 and TRBJ1-4, with TRBD1 matching over 11 bases. The germline gives CDR1 MNHEY, CDR2 SMNVEV (reference sequence). The CDR3 is 15 amino acids. The trim removed 5 bases at V and 7 bases at J, leaving 6 bases unmatched. The CDR3 nucleotides are TGTGCCAGCAGTGCCTGGACAGGGGGCGCTGAAAAACTGTTTTTT. The encoded protein is CASSAWTGGAEKLFF.

This clone was picked up a small number of times. The V call is TRBV5-6, the J call TRBJ2-7, with TRBD2 matching 14 bases. CDR1 is SGHDT, CDR2 YYEEEE, per germline. The CDR3 is 18 amino acids. V lost 4 bases to trimming and J lost 1 base; unmatched junction nucleotides: 10. Here the CDR3 DNA reads TGTGCCAGCAGCGGAAAGGGACTAGCGGGAGAAGTATCCTACGAGCAGTACTTC. This translates into CASSGKGLAGEVSYEQYF.

The chain recombines TRBV15 with TRBJ2-5; 7 nucleotides line up with TRBD1. The CDR3 runs to 16 residues. Germline assignment: CDR1 LNHNV and CDR2 YYDKDF (reference sequence). The V gene end was trimmed by 5 bases and the J gene end by 6 bases; junction bases not matched to a gene: 15. This CDR3 is CATSPRTGAAWKTQYF. The CDR3 nucleotides read TGTGCCACCAGCCCACGGACAGGAGCAGCTTGGAAGACCCAGTACTTC. The whole variable domain, remainder taken from reference TRBV15 and TRBJ2-5, is DAMVIQNPRYQVTQFGKPVTLSCSQTLNHNVMYWYQQKSSQAPKLLFHYYDKDFNNEADTPDNFQSRRPNTSFCFLDIRSPGLGDTAMYLCATSPRTGAAWKTQYFGPGTRLLVL.

This clone was observed a single time. The V and J genes are TRBV6-6 and TRBJ2-1; 8 nucleotides align to TRBD2. Unmatched junction bases numbered 12, after V lost 5 bases and J lost 15 bases. The CDR3 is 13 residues long. Germline assignment: CDR1 MNHNY and CDR2 SVGAGI (reference sequence). DNA for the CDR3: TGTGCCAGCAGTCCCAACACTAGCGGTCTCAGGTTCTTC. Protein sequence: CASSPNTSGLRFF.

J is TRBJ1-1 and V is TRBV18; no clear D gene. Germline CDR1 reads KGHSH; CDR2 reads LQKENI. V was clipped by 2 bases and J by 0 bases, with 10 bases between them. The CDR3 totals 15 residues. The CDR3 nucleotides are TGTGCCAGCTCACCATACCTCAGTTTGAACACTGAAGCTTTCTTT. This gives the protein CASSPYLSLNTEAFF.

The chain combines TRBV28 with TRBJ2-5; D could derive from TRBD1 or TRBD2 (5 bases each). The ends were cut back, 8 bases at V and 2 bases at J, with 15 bases in the middle. This CDR3 is built from 14 residues. Germline V gene sequence: CDR1 MDHEN, CDR2 SYDVKM. This chain's CDR3 is CASHPLGEQETQYF. The CDR3, as DNA: TGTGCCAGCCACCCCCTGGGGGAACAAGAGACCCAGTACTTC.

As to this clone: Distinct nucleotide sequences in the sample also encode this CDR3. V gene TRBV5-1 combines with J gene TRBJ2-3; a weak D match, TRBD2 (6 bases). This CDR3 contains 16 residues. V lost 0 bases and J 0 bases, leaving 11 bases between the germline ends. Germline V gene lookup returns CDR1 SGHRS and CDR2 YFSETQ. The CDR3 loop is CASSLEGRGSTDTQYF. In nucleotides, the CDR3 is TGCGCCAGCAGCTTGGAGGGGCGGGGAAGCACAGATACGCAGTATTTT.

Notes on this clone: A far larger clone is just one base off, so this is likely a read error. CDR3 nucleotides: TGTGCCAGCAGTGTACACTGTGGACAGAACACTGAAGCTTTCTTT. Protein: CASSVHCGQNTEAFF. The chain recombines TRBV25-1 with TRBJ1-1; D possibly corresponds to TRBD1 (5 bases). Trimming removed 4 bases at V and 1 base at J, with 13 bases between. The CDR3 runs to 15 residues. Germline CDR1 is MGHDK and CDR2 is SYGVNS.

The CDR3 coding sequence is TGTGCCATCAGTGGGGGCGGGGAGCTGTTTTTT. This sequence encodes CAISGGGELFF. The rearrangement links TRBV10-3 to TRBJ2-2; no clear D. Trimming took 4 bases from V and 7 from J, leaving 4 bases between them. In germline, CDR1 is ENHRY, CDR2 SYGVKD. The CDR3 loop spans 11 amino acids.

The V call is TRBV5-1, the J call TRBJ2-2, with TRBD1 matching over 10 bases. The CDR3 sequence is 15 residues long. The germline gives CDR1 SGHRS, CDR2 YFSETQ. V shed 4 bases and J 6 bases; nucleotides not matched to a gene: 6. The CDR3 DNA is TGCGCCAGCAGCCAAAAGACAGGGGGCCCCGGGGAGCTGTTTTTT. Its translation is CASSQKTGGPGELFF.

The genes are TRBV7-9 and TRBJ2-3; D may be TRBD1 (6 bases). CDR1 SEHNR and CDR2 FQNEAQ come from the germline V gene (reference sequence). V gave up 5 bases and J gave up 6 bases, with 15 bases separating them. This CDR3 contains 14 residues. CDR3: CASSIPTGPDTQYF. The CDR3, as DNA: TGTGCCAGCAGCATCCCGACAGGACCTGATACGCAGTATTTT.

On this clone itself: Given a much more abundant clone one base away, this may be a read error. The sample carries other DNA sequences with the same CDR3. V gene TRBV18 combines with J gene TRBJ1-2, with 10 bases fitting TRBD1. The V segment lost 0 bases and the J segment 4 bases; nucleotides outside the gene matches: 2. The germline V gene encodes CDR1 KGHSH and CDR2 LQKENI. This CDR3 is 15 amino acids long. The CDR3 region is CASSPPGDRGYGYTF. As DNA, the CDR3 is TGTGCCAGCTCACCACCCGGGGACAGGGGCTATGGCTACACCTTC. The full variable domain, in which reference TRBV18 and TRBJ1-2 provide the parts outside the CDR3, is NAGVMQNPRHLVRRRGQEARLRCSPMKGHSHVYWYRQLPEEGLKFMVYLQKENIIDESGMPKERFSAEFPKEGPSILRIQQVVRGDSAAYFCASSPPGDRGYGYTFGSGTRLTVV.

The CDR3 DNA reads as TGCGCCAGCAGCCGAGGACTAGCGGGAGTTTCCTACGAGCAGTACTTC. Its protein product is CASSRGLAGVSYEQYF. V is TRBV23-1 and J is TRBJ2-7, with 13 nucleotides matching TRBD2. TRBV23-1 is sorted into the ORF group, with uncertain function. Unmatched junction bases numbered 6, after V lost 6 bases and J lost 1 base. The CDR3 contains 16 residues.

The chain uses TRBV9 and TRBJ2-3; 8 nucleotides align to TRBD1. Unmatched junction bases numbered 5, after V lost 0 bases and J lost 5 bases. The CDR3 has 15 residues. CDR1 is SGDLS, CDR2 YYNGEE, per germline. The DNA of the CDR3 is TGTGCCAGCAGCGTAGAAGGACAGGGTAGAGATACGCAGTATTTT. Translation gives CASSVEGQGRDTQYF.

Concerning this clone itself: Only one base separates this from a far larger clonotype, so it likely reflects a read error. This chain connects TRBV29-1 to TRBJ1-2; D is unresolved. From germline, CDR1 is SQVTM and CDR2 ANQGSEA. This CDR3 is 11 amino acids long. The chain's CDR3 is CSAGDNYGYAF. CDR3 sequence (DNA): TGCAGCGCGGGAGACAACTATGGCTACGCCTTC.

For this clone: Possible read error: a much larger clone is one base away. CDR3 protein: CASSPLLPRSTDTRYF. The CDR3 DNA is TGTGCCAGCTCACCTCTGCTTCCGAGAAGCACAGATACGCGGTATTTT. This chain joins TRBV18 and TRBJ2-3; D is ambiguous. Germline loops: CDR1 KGHSH, CDR2 LQKENI. This CDR3 comprises 16 residues.

V is TRBV11-3 and J is TRBJ2-1, with D hard to call. V lost 1 base to trimming and J lost 6 bases, with 7 bases between them. CDR3 length equals 13 residues. Germline V lookup: CDR1 SGHNT, CDR2 YENEEA. CDR3 nucleotides: TGTGCCAGCAGCTTAGGGCCAGTCAATGAGCAGTTCTTC. It is translated as CASSLGPVNEQFF. The full variable domain, in which reference TRBV11-3 and TRBJ2-1 provide the parts outside the CDR3, is EAGVVQSPRYKIIEKKQPVAFWCNPISGHNTLYWYLQNLGQGPELLIRYENEEAVDDSQLPKDRFSAERLKGVDSTLKIQPAELGDSAVYLCASSLGPVNEQFFGPGTRLTVL.

This sequence joins TRBV5-8 and TRBJ1-2; 8 nucleotides line up with TRBD1. CDR3 length: 15 amino acids. Germline CDR1 and CDR2: SGHTS and YDEGEE. V lost 2 bases and J lost 3; bases outside the gene matches: 6. The CDR3 nucleotides are TGTGCCAGCAGCTTTATGTCAGGGGGCTACTATGGCTACACCTTC. Protein sequence: CASSFMSGGYYGYTF. The full variable domain, with the rest looked up from reference TRBV5-8 and TRBJ1-2, is EAGVTQSPTHLIKTRGQQATLRCSPISGHTSVYWYQQALGLGLQFLLWYDEGEERNRGNFPPRFSGRQFPNYSSELNVNALELEDSALYLCASSFMSGGYYGYTFGSGTRLTVV.

The rearrangement joins TRBV27 to TRBJ2-1; the match to TRBD2 covers 10 bases. This CDR3 region has 15 residues. The V and J ends lost 2 bases and 9 bases, in that order; junction bases with no gene match: 7. Germline CDR1 MNHEY, CDR2 SMNVEV (reference sequence). The CDR3 reads CASSLSASGRGEQFF. The CDR3 DNA is TGTGCCAGCAGTTTAAGTGCTAGCGGGAGAGGTGAGCAGTTCTTC.

This chain joins TRBV27 and TRBJ2-7; TRBD2 matches at 9 bases. CDR1 MNHEY and CDR2 SMNVEV come from the germline V gene (reference sequence). V was pared by 2 bases and J by 0 bases, with 8 bases of the junction left unmatched. The CDR3 sequence is 17 residues long. The CDR3 region is CASSLRGGRGHSYEQYF. The DNA for the CDR3 is TGTGCCAGCAGTTTACGCGGCGGGAGGGGACACTCCTACGAGCAGTACTTC.

Comments on this clone: The sample has other DNA sequences that encode this CDR3 too. The V gene is TRBV18, the J gene TRBJ1-5, with 10 bases fitting TRBD1. The V segment lost 3 bases and the J segment 5 bases; nucleotides outside the gene matches: 1. This CDR3 spans 14 amino acids. Per the germline V gene, CDR1 is KGHSH and CDR2 is LQKENI. CDR3 bases: TGTGCCAGCTCACCCGGACAGGGGGATCAGCCCCAGCATTTT. It is translated as CASSPGQGDQPQHF.

This clone has a single count. A much larger clone differs by one base, so this may be a read error. The chain uses TRBV11-2 and TRBJ2-1; tentatively, D is TRBD1 or TRBD2 (6 bases each). V was pared by 2 bases and J by 4 bases, with 15 bases between. Germline CDR1 and CDR2: SGHAT and FQNNGV. The CDR3 length is 16 residues. The CDR3 loop is CASSLCPGASYNEQFF. The CDR3 DNA reads as TGTGCCAGCAGCTTATGTCCGGGGGCTAGTTACAATGAGCAGTTCTTC. The full variable domain, its missing parts supplied by reference TRBV11-2 and TRBJ2-1, is EAGVAQSPRYKIIEKRQSVAFWCNPISGHATLYWYQQILGQGPKLLIQFQNNGVVDDSQLPKDRFSAERLKGVDSTLKIQPAKLEDSAVYLCASSLCPGASYNEQFFGPGTRLTVL.

V is TRBV5-1 and J is TRBJ2-2, with TRBD1 identical over 9 bases. Germline lookup yields CDR1 SGHRS and CDR2 YFSETQ. The CDR3 is 13 residues long. Trimming took 4 bases from V and 7 from J; bases not matched to a gene: 2. Here the CDR3 reads CASSRTGDGELFF. For the CDR3, the DNA is TGCGCCAGCAGCCGGACAGGGGACGGGGAGCTGTTTTTT.